This T cell receptor (beta chain) was observed in a study of blood T cell repertoires in COVID-19. Study as a whole: Whether acute or convalescent, the COVID-19 samples came from the United States, Italy and Spain. PBMCs, B-cell-depleted T cells, or T cells were the source of the cDNA or gDNA that made up the material.

Germline V gene data show CDR1 as ENHRY and CDR2 as SYGVKD. V dropped 5 bases and J dropped 6; count of bases not matched to a gene: 12. This CDR3 is 15 amino acids long. The data were produced by immunoSEQ multiplex PCR, yet TCRdb's version contains in-frame clones alone and is incomplete. This sample yields under 150,000 clones, of which approximately 92% are seen a single time; 3% belongs to the top ten. The sequenced material came from peripheral blood. This sequence originates from a woman aged 55-75 years with active COVID-19. The V call is TRBV10-3, the J call TRBJ1-2, with 7 bases fitting TRBD1. The CDR3: CAISSPDREWDGYTF. DNA for the CDR3: TGTGCCATCAGTTCCCCCGACAGGGAGTGGGATGGCTACACCTTC.